This TCR beta chain derives from a study of tumor and adjacent non-tumor tissue in lung cancer. Overall study: On average, productive TCRbeta reads reached about 4.4 million per sample. Study-level results: Higher tumor TCR diversity was associated with shorter survival. In normal lung, the top 100 clones were significantly more dominant than in tumor.

Three rounds of nested PCR, following a modified ARM-PCR protocol, produced the TCRbeta library. TCRdb itself ran the multiplex PCR reads through MiXCR, one entry per CDR3 protein. The sample includes over 35,000 distinct CDR3 sequences, approximately 57% seen only once; the top ten take 45% to 50%. A word on this clonotype: Its antigen is as yet unknown. Sequence at one end of the junction differs from germline and may be a read error.

No cell sorting was done before RNA was extracted from the tissue. Distant lung tissue was collected more than 3 cm away from the tumor edge. CDR3 length: 14 amino acids. The germline gives CDR1 MGHRA, CDR2 YSYEKL. Sequencing was carried out using distant non-tumor lung tissue. This sequence joins TRBV4-1 and TRBJ1-4; 8 bases match TRBD1. This sequence originates from a man between 50 and 59 years old with non-small cell lung cancer. The CDR3 DNA reads as TGCTCCAGCAGCCAAGGCAGGGGGCCAGAAAAACTGTTTTTT. Protein sequence: CSSSQGRGPEKLFF.